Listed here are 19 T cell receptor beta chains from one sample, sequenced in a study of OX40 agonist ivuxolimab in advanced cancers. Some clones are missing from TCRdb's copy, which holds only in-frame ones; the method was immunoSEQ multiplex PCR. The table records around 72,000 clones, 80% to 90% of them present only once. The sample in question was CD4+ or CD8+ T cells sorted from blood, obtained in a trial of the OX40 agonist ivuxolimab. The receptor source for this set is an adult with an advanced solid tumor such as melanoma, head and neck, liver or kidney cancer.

The CDR3 DNA follows: TGTGCCAGTATGAACAGGGGGATGAACACTGAAGCTTTCTTT. Its protein is CASMNRGMNTEAFF. The chain has TRBV19 and TRBJ1-1; 8 bases map to TRBD1. V gave up 7 bases and J gave up 0 bases; unmatched junction bases: 4. Germline V gene data show CDR1 as LNHDA and CDR2 as SQIVND (reference sequence). The length of the CDR3 is 14 residues. The full variable domain, with the rest looked up from reference TRBV19 and TRBJ1-1, is DGGITQSPKYLFRKEGQNVTLSCEQNLNHDAMYWYRQDPGQGLRLIYYSQIVNDFQKGDIAEGYSVSREKKESFPLTVTSAQKNPTAFYLCASMNRGMNTEAFFGQGTRLTVV.

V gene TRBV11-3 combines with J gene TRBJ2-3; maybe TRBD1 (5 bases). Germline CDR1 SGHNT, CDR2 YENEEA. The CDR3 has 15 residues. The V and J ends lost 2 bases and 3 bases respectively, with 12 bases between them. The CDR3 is CASSLQGDGTDTQYF. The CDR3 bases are TGTGCCAGCAGCTTACAGGGTGACGGTACAGATACGCAGTATTTT. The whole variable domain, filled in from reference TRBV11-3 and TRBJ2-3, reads EAGVVQSPRYKIIEKKQPVAFWCNPISGHNTLYWYLQNLGQGPELLIRYENEEAVDDSQLPKDRFSAERLKGVDSTLKIQPAELGDSAVYLCASSLQGDGTDTQYFGPGTRLTVL.

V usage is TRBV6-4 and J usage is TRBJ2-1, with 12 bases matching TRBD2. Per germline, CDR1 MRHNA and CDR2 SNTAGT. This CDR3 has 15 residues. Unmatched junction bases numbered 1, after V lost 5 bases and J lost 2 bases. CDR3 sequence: CASSLAGGPYNEQFF. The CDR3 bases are TGTGCCAGCAGTCTAGCGGGGGGGCCCTACAATGAGCAGTTCTTC.

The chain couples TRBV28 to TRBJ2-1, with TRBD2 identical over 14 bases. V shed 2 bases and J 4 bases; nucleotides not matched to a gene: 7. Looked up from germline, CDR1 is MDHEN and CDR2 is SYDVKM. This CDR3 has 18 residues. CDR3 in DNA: TGTGCCAGCAGTTTAATCGGACTAGCGGGAGGATATTACAATGAGCAGTTCTTC. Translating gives CASSLIGLAGGYYNEQFF.

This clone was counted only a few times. The CDR3 sequence is CASSPGQSTAQYF. CDR3 DNA: TGTGCCAGCAGCCCAGGACAGTCTACGGCGCAGTACTTC. The chain joins TRBV7-3 to TRBJ2-7; D is possibly TRBD1 (6 bases). Germline CDR1 is SGHTA and CDR2 is FQGTGA. The CDR3 contains 13 residues. V lost 5 bases and J 9 bases, leaving 17 bases between the germline ends.

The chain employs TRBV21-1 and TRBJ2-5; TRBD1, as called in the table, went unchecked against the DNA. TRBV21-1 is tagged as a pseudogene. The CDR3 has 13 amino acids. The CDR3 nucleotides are TGTGCCAGTCAGGGACAACCCTCAGGGACCCAGTACTTC. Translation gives CASQGQPSGTQYF.

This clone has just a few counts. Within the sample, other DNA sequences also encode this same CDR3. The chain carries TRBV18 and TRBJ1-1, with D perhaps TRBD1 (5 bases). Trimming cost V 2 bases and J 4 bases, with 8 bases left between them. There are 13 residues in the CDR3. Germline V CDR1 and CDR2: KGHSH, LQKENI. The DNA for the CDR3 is TGTGCCAGCTCACCATCGGGGGGCACTGAAGCTTTCTTT. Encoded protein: CASSPSGGTEAFF. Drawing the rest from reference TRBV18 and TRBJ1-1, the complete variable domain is NAGVMQNPRHLVRRRGQEARLRCSPMKGHSHVYWYRQLPEEGLKFMVYLQKENIIDESGMPKERFSAEFPKEGPSILRIQQVVRGDSAAYFCASSPSGGTEAFFGQGTRLTVV.

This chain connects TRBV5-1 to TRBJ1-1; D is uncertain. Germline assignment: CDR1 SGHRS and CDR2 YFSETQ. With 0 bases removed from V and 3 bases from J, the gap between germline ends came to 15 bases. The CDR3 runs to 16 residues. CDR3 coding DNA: TGCGCCAGCAGCTTGGCCCTAGGCGGACCTGACACTGAAGCTTTCTTT. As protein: CASSLALGGPDTEAFF. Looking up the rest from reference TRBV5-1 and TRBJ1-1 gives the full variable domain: KAGVTQTPRYLIKTRGQQVTLSCSPISGHRSVSWYQQTPGQGLQFLFEYFSETQRNKGNFPGRFSGRQFSNSRSEMNVSTLELGDSALYLCASSLALGGPDTEAFFGQGTRLTVV.

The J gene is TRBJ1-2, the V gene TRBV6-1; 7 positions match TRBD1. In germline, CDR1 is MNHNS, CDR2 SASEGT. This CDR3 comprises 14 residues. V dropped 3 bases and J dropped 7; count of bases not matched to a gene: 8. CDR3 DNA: TGTGCCAGCAGTGATTGGCAGGGGGGCTCTGGCTACACCTTC. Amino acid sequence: CASSDWQGGSGYTF.

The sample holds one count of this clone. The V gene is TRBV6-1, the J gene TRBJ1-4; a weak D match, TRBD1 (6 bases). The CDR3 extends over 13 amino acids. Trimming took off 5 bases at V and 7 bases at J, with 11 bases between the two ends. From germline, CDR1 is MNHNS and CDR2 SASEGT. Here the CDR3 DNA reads TGTGCCAGCAGTCCGAACAGGGTTGAAAAACTGTTTTTT. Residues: CASSPNRVEKLFF.

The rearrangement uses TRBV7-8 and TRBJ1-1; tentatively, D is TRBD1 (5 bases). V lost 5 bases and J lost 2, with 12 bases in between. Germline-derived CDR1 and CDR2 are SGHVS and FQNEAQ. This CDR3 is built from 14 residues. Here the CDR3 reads CASSLTGVNTEAFF. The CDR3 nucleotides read TGTGCCAGCAGCCTTACGGGGGTCAACACTGAAGCTTTCTTT.

CDR3 region: CASSYGSAAETQYF. The CDR3 DNA reads TGTGCCAGCAGTTATGGCTCTGCGGCGGAGACCCAGTACTTC. The chain joins TRBV6-6 to TRBJ2-5; D is unclear. The length of the CDR3 is 14 residues. Trimming pared 3 bases from V and 5 bases from J, leaving 13 bases between. Germline V gives CDR1 MNHNY, CDR2 SVGAGI (reference sequence).

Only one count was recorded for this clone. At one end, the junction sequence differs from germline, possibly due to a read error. In DNA, the CDR3 is TGTGCTAGCAGCTTAGAGGGATACCAAGCTGAGACCCAGTACTTC. Protein sequence: CASSLEGYQAETQYF. The rearrangement uses TRBV7-7 and TRBJ2-5, with D possibly being TRBD2 (5 bases). The CDR3 is made up of 15 amino acids. The germline V gene encodes CDR1 SSHAT and CDR2 FNYEAQ (reference sequence).

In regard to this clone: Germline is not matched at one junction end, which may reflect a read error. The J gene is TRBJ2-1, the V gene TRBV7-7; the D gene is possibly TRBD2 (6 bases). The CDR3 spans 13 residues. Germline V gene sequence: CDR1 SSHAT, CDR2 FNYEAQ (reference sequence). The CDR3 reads CASSPRGGGEQFF. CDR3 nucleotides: TGTGCTAGCAGCCCGCGTGGGGGAGGTGAGCAGTTCTTC.

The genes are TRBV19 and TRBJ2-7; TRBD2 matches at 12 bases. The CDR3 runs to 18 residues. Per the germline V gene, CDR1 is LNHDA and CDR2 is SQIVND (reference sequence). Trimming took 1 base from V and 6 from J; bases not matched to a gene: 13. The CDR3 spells CASSIGLAGGPTLSEQYF. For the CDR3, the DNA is TGTGCCAGTAGTATAGGTCTAGCGGGAGGGCCTACTCTCTCCGAGCAGTACTTC.

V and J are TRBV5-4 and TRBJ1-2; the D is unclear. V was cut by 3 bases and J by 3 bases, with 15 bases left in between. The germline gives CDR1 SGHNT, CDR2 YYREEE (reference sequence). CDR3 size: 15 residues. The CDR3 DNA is TGTGCCAGCAGCTCCGGAGCAGGACGGGACTATGGCTACACCTTC. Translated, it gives CASSSGAGRDYGYTF.

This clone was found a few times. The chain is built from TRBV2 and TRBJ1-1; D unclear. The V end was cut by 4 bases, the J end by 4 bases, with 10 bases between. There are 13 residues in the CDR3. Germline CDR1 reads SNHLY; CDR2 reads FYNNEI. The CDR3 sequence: CASSGEGATEAFF. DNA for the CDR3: TGTGCCAGCAGTGGGGAGGGTGCCACTGAAGCTTTCTTT.

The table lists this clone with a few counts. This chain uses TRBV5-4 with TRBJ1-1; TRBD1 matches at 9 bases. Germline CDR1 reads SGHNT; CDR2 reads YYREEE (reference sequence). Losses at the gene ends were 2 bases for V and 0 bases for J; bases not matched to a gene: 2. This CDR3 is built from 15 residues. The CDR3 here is CASSLGQGLNTEAFF. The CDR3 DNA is TGTGCCAGCAGCTTAGGACAGGGGCTGAACACTGAAGCTTTCTTT.

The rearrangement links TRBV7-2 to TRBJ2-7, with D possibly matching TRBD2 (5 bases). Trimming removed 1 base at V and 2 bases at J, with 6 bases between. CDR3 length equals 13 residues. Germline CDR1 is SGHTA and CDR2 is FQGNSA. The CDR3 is CASSLELAYEQYF. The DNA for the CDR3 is TGTGCCAGCAGCTTAGAACTAGCCTACGAGCAGTACTTC.